Described below is a single T cell receptor beta chain sequence and its context. This sample is drawn from a study of blood T cell repertoires in COVID-19. Study as a whole: Material from acute and convalescent COVID-19 was sourced from the United States, Italy and Spain. The cDNA or gDNA used as material had been derived from T cells, B-cell-depleted T cells, or PBMCs.

In the original workflow: Amplification from reference gene primers served as the basis for estimated nucleated cell counts. Sequencing was performed with immunoSEQ multiplex PCR; in TCRdb, only in-frame clones are kept and a portion is missing. Clone size and the V and J calls come from that table; the DNA yielded D and trimming. In the table there are under 150,000 clones, about 77% of which are singletons. The length of the CDR3 is 16 residues. Sequencing was done on a sample of peripheral blood. This sequence joins TRBV21-1 and TRBJ2-1; TRBD1, the table's D call, lacks a check against the DNA. TRBV21-1 is deemed a pseudogene. The clonotype comes from a woman aged 45 to 65 with active or convalescent COVID-19. CDR3 coding DNA: TGTGCCAGCAGCAAAGAATCGCGACAGGGCTACAATGAGCAGTTCTTC. This translates into CASSKESRQGYNEQFF.